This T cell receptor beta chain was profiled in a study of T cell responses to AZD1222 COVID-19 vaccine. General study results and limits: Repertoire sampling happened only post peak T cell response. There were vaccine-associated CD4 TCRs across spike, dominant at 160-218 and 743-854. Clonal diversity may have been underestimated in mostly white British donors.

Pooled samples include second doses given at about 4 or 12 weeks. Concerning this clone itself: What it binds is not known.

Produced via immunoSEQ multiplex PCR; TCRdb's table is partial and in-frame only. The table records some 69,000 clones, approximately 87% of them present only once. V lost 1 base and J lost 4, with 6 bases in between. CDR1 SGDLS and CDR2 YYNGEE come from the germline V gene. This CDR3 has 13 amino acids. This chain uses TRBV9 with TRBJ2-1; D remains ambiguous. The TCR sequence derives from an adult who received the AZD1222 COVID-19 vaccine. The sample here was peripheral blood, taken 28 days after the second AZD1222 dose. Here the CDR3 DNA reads TGTGCCAGCAGCGTAACAAATTACAATGAGCAGTTCTTC. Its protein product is CASSVTNYNEQFF. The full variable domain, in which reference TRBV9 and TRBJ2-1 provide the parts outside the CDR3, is DSGVTQTPKHLITATGQRVTLRCSPRSGDLSVYWYQQSLDQGLQFLIQYYNGEERAKGNILERFSAQQFPDLHSELNLSSLELGDSALYFCASSVTNYNEQFFGPGTRLTVL.